This TCR beta chain was recorded in a study of cytomegalovirus exposure and HLA in healthy donors. All donors participated as healthy donors of bone marrow. Study results and caveats: V- and J-gene trimming in TCR beta was tied to a missense DCLRE1C variant by an analysis performed later. Using a false discovery rate of 0.05, a later analysis showed that 16,951 TCR beta sequences were associated with HLA alleles. Later, an analysis showed that TCR beta chains associated with HLA were more clonally expanded than others that were equally common.

Concerning this clone itself: Its target is not known.

This CDR3 region has 16 residues. Germline CDR1 LNHNV, CDR2 YYDKDF (reference sequence). With 0 bases removed from V and 1 base from J, the gap between germline ends came to 13 bases. The primer mix had 60 Vbeta and 13 Jbeta primers. Libraries were prepared by immunoSEQ multiplex PCR; TCRdb keeps only in-frame clonotypes and omits some of them. The sample lists around 130,000 clones; over 70% were seen once. The chain carries TRBV15 and TRBJ2-7; D is possibly TRBD1 (6 bases). The origin of this receptor is a woman aged 40-49 years in good health and CMV-seropositive. The sequenced sample consisted of PBMCs. This CDR3 is CATSRDVGTKSYEQYF. Here the CDR3 DNA reads TGTGCCACCAGCAGAGATGTGGGGACAAAGTCCTACGAGCAGTACTTC. Complete variable domain (other parts from reference TRBV15 and TRBJ2-7): DAMVIQNPRYQVTQFGKPVTLSCSQTLNHNVMYWYQQKSSQAPKLLFHYYDKDFNNEADTPDNFQSRRPNTSFCFLDIRSPGLGDTAMYLCATSRDVGTKSYEQYFGPGTRLTVT.